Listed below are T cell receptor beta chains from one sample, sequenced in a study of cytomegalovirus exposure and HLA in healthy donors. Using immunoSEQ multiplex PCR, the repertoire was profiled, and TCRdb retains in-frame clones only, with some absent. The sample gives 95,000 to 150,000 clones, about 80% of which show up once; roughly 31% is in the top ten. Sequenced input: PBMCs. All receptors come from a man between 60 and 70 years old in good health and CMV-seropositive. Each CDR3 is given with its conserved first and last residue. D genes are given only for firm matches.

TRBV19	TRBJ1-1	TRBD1	TGTGCCAGTAGCGACAGGGTGGGGAACACTGAAGCTTTCTTT	CASSDRVGNTEAFF
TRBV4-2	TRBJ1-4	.	TGTGCCAGCAGCCAAATGAGTGAAAAACTGTTTTTT	CASSQMSEKLFF
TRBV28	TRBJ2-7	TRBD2	TGTGCCAGCAGTAAACTAGCGGGATACTTGTACGAGCAGTACTTC	CASSKLAGYLYEQYF
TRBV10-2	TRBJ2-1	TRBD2	TGCGCCAGCAAAGAAGAGCGGGGGACCTACAATGAGCAGTTCTTC	CASKEERGTYNEQFF
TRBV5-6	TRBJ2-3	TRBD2	TGTGCCAGCAGCTCGGTCCGACTAGCGGGAGGACCAGATACGCAGTATTTT	CASSSVRLAGGPDTQYF
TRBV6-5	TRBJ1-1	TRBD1	TGTGCCAGCAGGAGGACAGGAATGAACACTGAAGCTTTCTTT	CASRRTGMNTEAFF
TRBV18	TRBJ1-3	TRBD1	TGTGCCAGCTCCCTCGGGACAGTCAGTGCTGGAAACACCATATATTTT	CASSLGTVSAGNTIYF
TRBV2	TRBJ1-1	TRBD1	TGTGCCAGCAGGGGACAGGGGAACACTGAAGCTTTCTTT	CASRGQGNTEAFF
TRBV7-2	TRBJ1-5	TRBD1	TGTGCCAGCAGCCGACCAGGGGGCGATGTGGCCCATCAGCCCCAGCATTTT	CASSRPGGDVAHQPQHF
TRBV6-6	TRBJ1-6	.	TGTGCCAGCAAACCGCCGAGCTCCTATAATTCACCCCTCCACTTT	CASKPPSSYNSPLHF
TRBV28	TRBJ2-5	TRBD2	TGTGCCAGCAGCCCGGAGCGCGGGGGGACCCAGTACTTC	CASSPERGGTQYF
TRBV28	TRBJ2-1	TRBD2	TGTGCCAGCGTACCCGGGACTAGCGGGAGTAATGAGCAGTTCTTC	CASVPGTSGSNEQFF